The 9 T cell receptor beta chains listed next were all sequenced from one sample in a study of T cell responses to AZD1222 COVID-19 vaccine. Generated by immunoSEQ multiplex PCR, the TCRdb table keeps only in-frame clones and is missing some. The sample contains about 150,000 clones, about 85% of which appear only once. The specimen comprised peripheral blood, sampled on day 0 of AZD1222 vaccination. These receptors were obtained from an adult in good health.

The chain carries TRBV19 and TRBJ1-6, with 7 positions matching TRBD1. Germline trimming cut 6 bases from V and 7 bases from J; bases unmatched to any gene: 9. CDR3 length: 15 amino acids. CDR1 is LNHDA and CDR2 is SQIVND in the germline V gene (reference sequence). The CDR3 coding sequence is TGTGCCAGTAGCTGGGACAGATACCTAAATTCACCCCTCCACTTT. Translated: CASSWDRYLNSPLHF.

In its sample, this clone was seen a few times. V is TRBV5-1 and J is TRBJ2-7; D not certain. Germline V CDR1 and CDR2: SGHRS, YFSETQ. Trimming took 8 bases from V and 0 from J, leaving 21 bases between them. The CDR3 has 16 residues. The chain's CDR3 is CASPTSGWASSYEQYF. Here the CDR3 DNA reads TGCGCCAGTCCCACATCTGGTTGGGCGAGCTCCTACGAGCAGTACTTC.

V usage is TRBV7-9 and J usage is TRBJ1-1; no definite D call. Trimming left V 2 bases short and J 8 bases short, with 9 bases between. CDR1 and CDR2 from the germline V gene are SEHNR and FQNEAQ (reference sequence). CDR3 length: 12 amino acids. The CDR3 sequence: CASSLHTLEAFF. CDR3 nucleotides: TGTGCCAGCAGCTTACACACCCTAGAAGCTTTCTTT.

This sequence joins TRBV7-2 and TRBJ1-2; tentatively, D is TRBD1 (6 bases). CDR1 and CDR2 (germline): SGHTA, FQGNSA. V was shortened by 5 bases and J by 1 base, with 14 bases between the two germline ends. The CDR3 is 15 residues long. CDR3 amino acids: CASSPYDRLNYGYTF. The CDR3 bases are TGTGCCAGCAGCCCTTACGACAGGCTTAACTATGGCTACACCTTC.

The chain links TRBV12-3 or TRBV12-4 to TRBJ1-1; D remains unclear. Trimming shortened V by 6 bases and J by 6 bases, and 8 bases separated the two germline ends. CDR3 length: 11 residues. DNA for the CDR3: TGTGCCAGCAGCCCCGGGGCTGAAGCTTTCTTT. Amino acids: CASSPGAEAFF.

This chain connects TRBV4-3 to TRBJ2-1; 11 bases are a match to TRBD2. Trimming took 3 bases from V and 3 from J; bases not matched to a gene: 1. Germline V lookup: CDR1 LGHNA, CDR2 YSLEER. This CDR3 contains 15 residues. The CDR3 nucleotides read TGCGCCAGCAGCCAGACTAGCGGGGACTACAATGAGCAGTTCTTC. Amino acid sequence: CASSQTSGDYNEQFF.

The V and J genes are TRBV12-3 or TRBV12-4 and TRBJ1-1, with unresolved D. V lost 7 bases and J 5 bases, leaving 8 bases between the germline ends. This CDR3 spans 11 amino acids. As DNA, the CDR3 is TGTGCCAGCAAACGCTGGACTGAAGCTTTCTTT. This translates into CASKRWTEAFF.

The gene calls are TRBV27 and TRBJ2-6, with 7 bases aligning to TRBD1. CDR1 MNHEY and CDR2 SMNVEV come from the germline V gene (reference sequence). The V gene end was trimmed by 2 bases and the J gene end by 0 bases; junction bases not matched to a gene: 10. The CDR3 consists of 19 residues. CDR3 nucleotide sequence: TGTGCCAGCAGTTTAACTGTCCAGGGACAGCTCTCTGGGGCCAACGTCCTGACTTTC. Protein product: CASSLTVQGQLSGANVLTF.

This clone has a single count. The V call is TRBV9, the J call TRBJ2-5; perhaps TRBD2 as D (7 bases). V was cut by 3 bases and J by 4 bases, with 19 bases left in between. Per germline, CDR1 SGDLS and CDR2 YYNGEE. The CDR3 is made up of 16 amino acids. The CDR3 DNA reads TGTGCCAGCAGCGAGAGCACTGGACTAGGGGGAGAGACCCAGTACTTC. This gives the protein CASSESTGLGGETQYF.